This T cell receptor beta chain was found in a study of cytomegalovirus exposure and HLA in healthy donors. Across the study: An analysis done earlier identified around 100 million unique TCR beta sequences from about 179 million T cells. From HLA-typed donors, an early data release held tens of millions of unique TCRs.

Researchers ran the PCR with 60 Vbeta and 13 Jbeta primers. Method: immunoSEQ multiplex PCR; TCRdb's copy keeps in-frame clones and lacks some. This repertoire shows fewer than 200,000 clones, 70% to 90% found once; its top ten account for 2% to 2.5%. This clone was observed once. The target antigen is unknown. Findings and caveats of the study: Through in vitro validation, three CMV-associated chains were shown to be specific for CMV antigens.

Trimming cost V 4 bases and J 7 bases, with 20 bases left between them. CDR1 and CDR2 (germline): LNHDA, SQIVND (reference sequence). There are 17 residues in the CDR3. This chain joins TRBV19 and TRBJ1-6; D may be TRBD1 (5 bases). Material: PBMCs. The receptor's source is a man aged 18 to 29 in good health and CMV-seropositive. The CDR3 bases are TGTGCCAGTAGTACCCCTCCATGGGCAGGGTGGAATTCACCCCTCCACTTT. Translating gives CASSTPPWAGWNSPLHF.